This is a list of T cell receptor beta chains from one sample in a study of blood T cell repertoires in COVID-19. Some clones are missing from TCRdb's copy, which holds only in-frame ones; the method was immunoSEQ multiplex PCR. This sample yields about 200,000 clones, of which around 85% are seen a single time; around an eighth belongs to the top ten. The source material was peripheral blood. These receptors all stem from a man over 45 who had recovered from COVID-19. The CDR3 runs from the conserved cysteine through the conserved F or W. D genes are given only for firm matches. Clone size, where shown, is once, few, many, or a class for clones that have expanded.

d_gene	v_gene	abundance	j_gene	CDR3nt	CDR3aa
-	TRBV6-1	-	TRBJ1-1	TGTGCCAGCACTGAGATGGGGGACATACTGAACACTGAAGCTTTCTTT	CASTEMGDILNTEAFF
-	TRBV6-5	-	TRBJ2-7	TGTGCCAGCAGTCAGCGGTTTAGCGAGCAGTACTTC	CASSQRFSEQYF
TRBD2	TRBV24-1	-	TRBJ2-1	TGTGCCACCAGTGATTGGGGTTCTAGCGGGAGTGTAGATGAGCAGTTCTTC	CATSDWGSSGSVDEQFF
TRBD1	TRBV7-2	-	TRBJ1-3	TGTGCCAGCAGCTCAACAGGGGGCCCTGGAAACACCATATATTTT	CASSSTGGPGNTIYF
-	TRBV6-6	-	TRBJ1-4	TGTGCCAGCAGTTACAGCAAAACTAATGAAAAACTGTTTTTT	CASSYSKTNEKLFF
TRBD1	TRBV7-6	few	TRBJ1-5	TGTGCCAGCAGTCAGACAGGGGGCGGCAATCAGCCCCAGCATTTT	CASSQTGGGNQPQHF
-	TRBV7-2	-	TRBJ2-1	TGTGCCAGCAGCTTGCGGGGCGGTAGCCGAATCAACAATGAGCAGTTCTTC	CASSLRGGSRINNEQFF
TRBD2	TRBV4-1	-	TRBJ2-1	TGCGCCAGCAGCCAACTCGGGACTAGGGGGAGCAATGAGCAGTTCTTC	CASSQLGTRGSNEQFF
-	TRBV6-4	few	TRBJ2-3	TGTGCCAGCAGTCGACAGTTTGACACAGATACGCAGTATTTT	CASSRQFDTDTQYF
TRBD1	TRBV27	-	TRBJ1-4	TGTGCCAGCAGCAGCGACAGGGTTGAAAAACTGTTTTTT	CASSSDRVEKLFF
-	TRBV10-1	once	TRBJ2-5	TGCGCCAGCAGGGCTAGACGGGAGAAGGAGACCCAGTACTTC	CASRARREKETQYF
TRBD2	TRBV27	-	TRBJ2-7	TGTGCCAGCAGTTCGCGACTAGCCAAGTCATACGAGCAGTACTTC	CASSSRLAKSYEQYF
TRBD1	TRBV5-1	-	TRBJ1-1	TGCGCCAGCAGCGACAGACAGGGGTCCTTAGGGAACACTGAAGCTTTCTTT	CASSDRQGSLGNTEAFF
-	TRBV28	-	TRBJ1-1	TGTGCCAGCAGTAAGGGGTTGAACACTGAAGCTTTCTTT	CASSKGLNTEAFF
TRBD2	TRBV27	-	TRBJ2-3	TGTGCCAGCACGGGGGGGGCCCTAGATACGCAGTATTTT	CASTGGALDTQYF
TRBD1	TRBV7-8	-	TRBJ1-1	TGTGCCAGCAGCTCTTACCCCGGGACAGGGAACACTGAAGCTTTCTTT	CASSSYPGTGNTEAFF
TRBD2	TRBV13	-	TRBJ2-7	TGTGCCATCATCATTGTACTAGCGGGATCTTTCGAGCAGTACTTC	CAIIIVLAGSFEQYF
-	TRBV10-3	-	TRBJ2-1	TGTGCCATCTCCGAAAAGGGGTTGTCGTACAATGAGCAGTTCTTC	CAISEKGLSYNEQFF
TRBD1	TRBV29-1	-	TRBJ1-2	TGCAGCGTCGGAACGGGACAGGGAGCTAACTATGGCTACACCTTC	CSVGTGQGANYGYTF
TRBD1	TRBV15	-	TRBJ2-1	TGTGCCACCAGCGCCCGGACAGGGGGGAATGAGCAGTTCTTC	CATSARTGGNEQFF
-	TRBV5-3	-	TRBJ1-4	TGTGCCAGAAGCCGTAGACGGGATGAAAAACTGTTTTTT	CARSRRRDEKLFF
TRBD1	TRBV19	-	TRBJ1-5	TGTGCCAGTAGATCGGGACAGCCTCAGGTGTACAATCAGCCCCAGCATTTT	CASRSGQPQVYNQPQHF
TRBD1	TRBV29-1	-	TRBJ2-3	TGCAGCTTCCTCGCGGGACAGGGACCAGATACGCAGTATTTT	CSFLAGQGPDTQYF
TRBD2	TRBV10-1	-	TRBJ2-7	TGCGCCAGCAGTGTTACAGGCCTACTCCTAGCGGGAGATATCTACGAGCAGTACTTC	CASSVTGLLLAGDIYEQYF
TRBD2	TRBV4-3	-	TRBJ2-1	TGCGCCAGCAGCCAAGACCTAGCGGGAGGCTCCAATGAGCAGTTCTTC	CASSQDLAGGSNEQFF
-	TRBV9	-	TRBJ2-6	TGTGCCAGCAGCCCGGAGGCCGCGTCCTCTGGGGCCAACGTCCTGACTTTC	CASSPEAASSGANVLTF
-	TRBV19	-	TRBJ1-2	TGTGCCAGTAGTACCACCGGCTATGGCTACACCTTC	CASSTTGYGYTF
TRBD1	TRBV18	-	TRBJ1-1	TGTGCCAGCTCACCACGGACAGGATTCATGAACACTGAAGCTTTCTTT	CASSPRTGFMNTEAFF
-	TRBV6-5	once	TRBJ2-7	TGTGCCAGCAGTTACCCGGGTTCATACGAGCAGTACTTC	CASSYPGSYEQYF
TRBD1	TRBV20-1	-	TRBJ2-6	TGCAGTGCTAGTGCAGGGGGCTTTGGGGCCAACGTCCTGACTTTC	CSASAGGFGANVLTF
-	TRBV28	once	TRBJ1-1	TGTGCCAGCAAAGTAGAGAACACTGAAGCTTTCTTT	CASKVENTEAFF
TRBD2	TRBV4-1	-	TRBJ2-1	TGCGCCAGCACCAAAGGACTAGCGGACTACAATGAGCAGTTCTTC	CASTKGLADYNEQFF
TRBD1	TRBV11-2	-	TRBJ1-1	TGTGCCAGCAGATCCGGACAGGCGAACACTGAAGCTTTCTTT	CASRSGQANTEAFF
TRBD2	TRBV7-3	-	TRBJ2-2	TGTGCCAGCAGCTTATTGTCTAGCGGGGCCACCGGGGAGCTGTTTTTT	CASSLLSSGATGELFF
TRBD1	TRBV7-9	-	TRBJ1-1	TGTGCCAGCAGCTTACAGGGGGCAAACACTGAAGCTTTCTTT	CASSLQGANTEAFF
TRBD1	TRBV25-1	-	TRBJ2-7	TGTGCCAGCAGTCCCTCCGGGACAGGGGGCTTCGAGCAGTACTTC	CASSPSGTGGFEQYF
TRBD2	TRBV5-4	-	TRBJ2-1	TGTGCCAGCAGCTCCCTGGGACTAGCGGGAGAGTACAATGAGCAGTTCTTC	CASSSLGLAGEYNEQFF
-	TRBV27	-	TRBJ2-1	TGTGCCAGCAGGCCAACAGTGGGAGACTACAATGAGCAGTTCTTC	CASRPTVGDYNEQFF
-	TRBV6-5	-	TRBJ2-5	TGTGCCAGCAGCTCCCAGGCAACCCAGTACTTC	CASSSQATQYF
TRBD1	TRBV27	-	TRBJ1-6	TGTGCCAGCAGTTTTCAGGGGGGTAATTCACCCCTCCACTTT	CASSFQGGNSPLHF
-	TRBV18	many	TRBJ2-7	TGTGCCAGCTCACCCGAATCAACGGGAGAATACGAGCAGTACTTC	CASSPESTGEYEQYF
TRBD1	TRBV6-5	-	TRBJ1-6	TGTGCCAGCAGTCGACAGGGGAATTCACCCCTCCACTTT	CASSRQGNSPLHF
-	TRBV28	-	TRBJ2-1	TGTGCCAGCAGTTTATACCTCTCGGTTTCCTACAATGAGCAGTTCTTC	CASSLYLSVSYNEQFF
-	TRBV2	once	TRBJ2-7	TGTGCCAGCACGATAGAGCGGAGCCACTCGTACTTC	CASTIERSHSYF
-	TRBV6-1	-	TRBJ2-1	TGTGCCAGCAGTGAAAGCGGTCTTGCCCGGCAGTTCTTC	CASSESGLARQFF
-	TRBV10-3	-	TRBJ1-3	TGTGCCATCAGTGAGGCCGGGGGGGACACCATATATTTT	CAISEAGGDTIYF
TRBD2	TRBV28	once	TRBJ2-2	TGTGCCAGCACCACCCCGGGACTAGCGAGCGACACCGGGGAGCTGTTTTTT	CASTTPGLASDTGELFF
TRBD1	TRBV27	-	TRBJ2-3	TGTGCCAGCAGTTTGGGTCTTTGGACAGGGGGGGACACAGATACGCAGTATTTT	CASSLGLWTGGDTDTQYF
-	TRBV12-3/TRBV12-4	-	TRBJ2-1	TGTGCCAGCAGCCGACAGATTCGGTTCTTC	CASSRQIRFF
TRBD1	TRBV23-1	-	TRBJ1-1	TGCGCCAGCAGTCAATCGGGGGACAGGGGGCTGGGTGAAGCTTTCTTT	CASSQSGDRGLGEAFF
-	TRBV6-2/TRBV6-3	-	TRBJ1-6	TGTGCCAGCAGTTACTCGCGACAATCCTATTCACCCCTCCACTTT	CASSYSRQSYSPLHF
-	TRBV4-2	once	TRBJ2-3	TGTGCCAGCAGCCAAGAGTGGCTAATCGGGTCAGATACGCAGTATTTT	CASSQEWLIGSDTQYF
TRBD2	TRBV6-5	-	TRBJ2-2	TGTGCCAGTACACGAACGGGAGGGCACACCGGGGAGCTGTTTTTT	CASTRTGGHTGELFF
-	TRBV7-2	-	TRBJ2-7	TGTGCCAGCAGCTTAATCTCACTCTACGAGCAGTACTTC	CASSLISLYEQYF
TRBD2	TRBV18	-	TRBJ2-1	TGTGCCAGCTCATCTCCTAGCGGGAGGGCCGTCAATGAGCAGTTCTTC	CASSSPSGRAVNEQFF
TRBD2	TRBV5-6	-	TRBJ2-5	TGTGCCAGCAGCTTAGGGTTAGCGGGGGTACAAGAGACCCAGTACTTC	CASSLGLAGVQETQYF
TRBD2	TRBV29-1	-	TRBJ2-3	TGCAGCGTTGATTTGAGGCTAGCGGGAGATGGAACAGATACGCAGTATTTT	CSVDLRLAGDGTDTQYF
TRBD1	TRBV6-5	-	TRBJ1-2	TGTGCCAGCAGTTACGGGACAGGGGCTGGCTACACCTTC	CASSYGTGAGYTF
-	TRBV2	-	TRBJ1-2	TGTGCCAGCAGTGTATCGCCGGGCTATGGCTACACCTTC	CASSVSPGYGYTF
-	TRBV7-2	-	TRBJ2-1	TGTGCCAGCAGCTTAGATAAAACGGGCAATGAGCAGTTCTTC	CASSLDKTGNEQFF